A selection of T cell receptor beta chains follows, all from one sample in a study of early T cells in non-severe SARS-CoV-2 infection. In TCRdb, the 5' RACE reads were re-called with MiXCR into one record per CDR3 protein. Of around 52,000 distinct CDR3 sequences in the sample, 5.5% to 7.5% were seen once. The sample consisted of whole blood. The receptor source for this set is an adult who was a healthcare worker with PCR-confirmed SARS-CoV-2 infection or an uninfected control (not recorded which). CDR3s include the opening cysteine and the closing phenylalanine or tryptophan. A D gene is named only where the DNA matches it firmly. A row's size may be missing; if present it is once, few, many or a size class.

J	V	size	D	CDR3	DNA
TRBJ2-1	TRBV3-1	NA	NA	CASSQDRFGSSYNEQFF	TGTGCCAGCAGCCAAGATCGATTCGGAAGCTCCTACAATGAGCAGTTCTTC
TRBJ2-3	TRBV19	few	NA	CASSIGPVSTDTQYF	TGTGCCAGTAGTATAGGCCCTGTAAGCACAGATACGCAGTATTTT
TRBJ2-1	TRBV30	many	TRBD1	CAWARGTYNEQFF	TGTGCCTGGGCCAGGGGGACCTACAATGAGCAGTTCTTC
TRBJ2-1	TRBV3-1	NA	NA	CASSQVGINNEQFF	TGTGCCAGCAGCCAAGTGGGGATTAACAATGAGCAGTTCTTC
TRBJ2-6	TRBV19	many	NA	CASIGPTLGRTDSGANVLTF	TGTGCCAGTATTGGACCTACCTTGGGACGGACTGACTCTGGGGCCAACGTCCTGACTTTC
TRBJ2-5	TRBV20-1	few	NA	CSARGDNQETQYF	TGCAGTGCTAGAGGGGACAACCAAGAGACCCAGTACTTC
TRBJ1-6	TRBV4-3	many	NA	CASSQDRNLYNSPLHF	TGCGCCAGCAGCCAAGATAGGAATCTCTATAATTCACCCCTCCACTTT
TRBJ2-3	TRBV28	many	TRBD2	CASSLSSGGTDTQYF	TGTGCCAGCAGTTTATCTAGCGGAGGCACAGATACGCAGTATTTT
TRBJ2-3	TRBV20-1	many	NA	CSLNLGDGTDTQYF	TGCAGCTTAAACCTGGGGGATGGGACAGATACGCAGTATTTT
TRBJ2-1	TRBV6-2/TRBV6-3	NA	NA	CASSVPRPDSSSYNEQFF	TGTGCCAGCAGTGTACCTAGACCCGACAGCAGCTCCTACAATGAGCAGTTCTTC
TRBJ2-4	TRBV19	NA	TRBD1	CASSTTGAKGNIQYF	TGTGCCAGTAGTACGACAGGGGCGAAGGGAAACATTCAGTACTTC
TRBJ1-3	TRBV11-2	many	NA	CASSLQRNTIYF	TGTGCCAGCAGCTTGCAAAGAAACACCATATATTTT
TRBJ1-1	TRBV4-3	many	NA	CASSQDLGTEAFF	TGCGCCAGCAGCCAAGATCTCGGCACTGAAGCTTTCTTT
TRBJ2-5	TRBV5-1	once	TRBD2	CASSSGLAGAPQETQYF	TGCGCCAGCAGCTCGGGACTAGCGGGGGCACCGCAAGAGACCCAGTACTTC
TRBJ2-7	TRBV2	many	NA	CASIDPGEGFHEQYF	TGTGCCAGCATTGACCCAGGGGAAGGGTTCCACGAGCAGTACTTC
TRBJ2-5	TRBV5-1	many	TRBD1	CASSLLPGQGKETQYF	TGCGCCAGCAGCTTACTACCGGGACAGGGCAAAGAGACCCAGTACTTC
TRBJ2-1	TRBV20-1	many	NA	CSARTLGQRGNEQFF	TGCAGTGCTAGAACTCTGGGGCAGAGAGGGAATGAGCAGTTCTTC
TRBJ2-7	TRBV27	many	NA	CASSSGVYEQYF	TGTGCCAGCAGTTCGGGGGTTTACGAGCAGTACTTC
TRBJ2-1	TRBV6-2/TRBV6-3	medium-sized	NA	CASSGTERDEQFF	TGTGCCAGCAGTGGGACGGAGCGGGATGAGCAGTTCTTC
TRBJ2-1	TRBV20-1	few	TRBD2	CSAWTGLAGGYNEQFF	TGCAGTGCCTGGACAGGACTAGCGGGGGGTTACAATGAGCAGTTCTTC
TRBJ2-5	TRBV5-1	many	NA	CASRRDMEETQYF	TGCGCCAGCAGAAGGGACATGGAAGAGACCCAGTACTTC
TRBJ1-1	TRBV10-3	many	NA	CAIRSPTPLGTEAFF	TGTGCCATCAGATCACCGACCCCTCTGGGAACTGAAGCTTTCTTT
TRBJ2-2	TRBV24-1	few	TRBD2	CATSDPSGGYTGELFF	TGTGCCACCAGTGATCCTAGCGGGGGGTACACCGGGGAGCTGTTTTTT
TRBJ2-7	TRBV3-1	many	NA	CASSQVNEQYF	TGTGCCAGCAGCCAAGTTAACGAGCAGTACTTC
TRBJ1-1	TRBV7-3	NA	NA	CASSLTGANTEAFF	TGTGCCAGCAGCTTAACCGGGGCGAACACTGAAGCTTTCTTT
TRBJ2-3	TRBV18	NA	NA	CASSPQLSDTQYF	TGTGCCAGCTCACCCCAGCTCTCAGATACGCAGTATTTT
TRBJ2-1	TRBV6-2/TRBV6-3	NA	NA	CASSALNEQFF	TGTGCCAGCAGTGCACTAAATGAGCAGTTCTTC
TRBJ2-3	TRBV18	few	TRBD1	CASSPDRGLTDTQYF	TGTGCCAGCTCACCAGACAGGGGGCTCACAGATACGCAGTATTTT
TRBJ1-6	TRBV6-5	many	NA	CASSYEGANSPLHF	TGTGCCAGCAGTTACGAAGGGGCGAATTCACCCCTCCATTTT
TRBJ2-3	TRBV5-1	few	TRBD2	CASSRGTSPLASQYF	TGCGCCAGCAGCCGCGGGACTAGCCCACTTGCGTCGCAGTATTTT
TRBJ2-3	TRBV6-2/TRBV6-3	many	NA	CASSYSQGPDTQYF	TGTGCCAGCAGTTACTCACAGGGTCCAGATACGCAGTATTTT
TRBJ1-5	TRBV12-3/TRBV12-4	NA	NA	CASSKGDSNQPQHF	TGTGCCAGCAGCAAAGGGGATAGCAATCAGCCCCAGCATTTT
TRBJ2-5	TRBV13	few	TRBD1	CASSLGTGLRETQYF	TGTGCCAGCAGCTTAGGGACAGGGCTTCGAGAGACCCAGTACTTC
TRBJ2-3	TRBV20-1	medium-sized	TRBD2	CSARGATTSGGLDTQYF	TGCAGTGCTAGAGGAGCCACTACTAGCGGGGGTTTAGATACGCAGTATTTT
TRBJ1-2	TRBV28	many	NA	CASSLRTRQLYGYTF	TGTGCCAGCAGTTTACGAACCCGGCAACTCTATGGCTACACCTTC
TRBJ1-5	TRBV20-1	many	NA	CSASKGTSNQPQHF	TGCAGTGCTTCTAAGGGGACTAGCAATCAGCCCCAGCATTTT
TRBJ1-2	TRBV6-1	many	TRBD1	CASSRTGNYGYTF	TGTGCCAGCAGTCGGACAGGGAACTATGGCTACACCTTC
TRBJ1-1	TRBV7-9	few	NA	CASSELPGVFGEAFF	TGTGCCAGCAGCGAGCTGCCGGGGGTTTTTGGTGAAGCTTTCTTT
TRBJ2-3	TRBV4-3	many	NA	CASSQDYSGLLATQYF	TGCGCCAGCAGCCAAGATTATTCAGGACTCCTGGCTACGCAGTATTTT
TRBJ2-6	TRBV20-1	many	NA	CSASKTGTSGANVLTF	TGCAGTGCTAGTAAGACAGGGACTTCTGGGGCCAACGTCCTGACTTTC
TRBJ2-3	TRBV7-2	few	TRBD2	CASSLLAGGTSTDTQYF	TGTGCCAGCAGCTTACTGGCGGGAGGCACTAGCACAGATACGCAGTATTTT
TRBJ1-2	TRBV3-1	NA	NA	CASSQEGRGYGYTF	TGTGCCAGCAGCCAAGAAGGCAGGGGCTATGGCTACACCTTC
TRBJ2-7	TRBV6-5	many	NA	CASSYSGRYEQYF	TGTGCCAGCAGTTACTCGGGCCGGTACGAGCAGTACTTC
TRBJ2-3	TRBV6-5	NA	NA	CASRPTGLSPDTQYF	TGTGCCAGCAGACCTACGGGACTGTCCCCAGATACGCAGTATTTT
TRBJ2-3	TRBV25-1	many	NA	CASSEGGTDTQYF	TGTGCCAGCAGTGAAGGGGGCACAGATACGCAGTATTTT
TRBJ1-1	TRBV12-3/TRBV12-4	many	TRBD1	CASSRPRDRMNTEAFF	TGTGCCAGCAGTCGTCCCCGGGACAGGATGAACACTGAAGCTTTCTTT
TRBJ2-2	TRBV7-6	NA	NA	CASSLVAGVTGELFF	TGTGCCAGCAGCTTAGTCGCAGGGGTTACCGGGGAGCTGTTTTTT
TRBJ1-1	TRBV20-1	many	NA	CSARRARRSDTEAFF	TGCAGTGCTAGAAGGGCGCGTCGCTCGGACACTGAAGCTTTCTTT
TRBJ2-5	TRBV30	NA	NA	CAWSVGETQYF	TGTGCCTGGAGTGTAGGGGAGACCCAGTACTTC
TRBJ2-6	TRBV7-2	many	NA	CASSLDSGSSGANVLTF	TGTGCCAGCAGCTTAGATTCCGGTAGCTCTGGGGCCAACGTCCTGACTTTC
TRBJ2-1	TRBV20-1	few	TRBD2	CSARVTSGGANEQFF	TGCAGTGCTAGAGTGACTAGCGGGGGGGCCAATGAGCAGTTCTTC
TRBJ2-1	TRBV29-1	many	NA	CSVEGRWGSEQFF	TGCAGCGTTGAAGGTCGGTGGGGGTCTGAGCAGTTCTTC
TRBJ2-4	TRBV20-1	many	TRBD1	CSAKSGTGKNIQYF	TGCAGTGCCAAGTCCGGGACAGGCAAAAACATTCAGTACTTC
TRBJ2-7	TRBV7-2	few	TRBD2	CASSLDPLRGGSSEQYF	TGTGCCAGCAGCTTAGACCCACTGCGGGGGGGATCATCCGAGCAGTACTTC
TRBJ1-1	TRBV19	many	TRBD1	CASSTGQGGLNTEAFF	TGTGCCAGTAGTACCGGGCAGGGGGGGCTGAACACTGAAGCTTTCTTT